The clone carrying this TCR beta chain was counted once. This CDR3 contains 13 residues. V was trimmed by 4 bases and J by 3 bases, leaving 12 bases between them. Germline V gene sequence: CDR1 SQVTM, CDR2 ANQGSEA. These data originate in a study of CD8+ T cells in alopecia areata. In each case, RNA was isolated and then reverse transcribed into cDNA as the sequencing template. Libraries were prepared by immunoSEQ multiplex PCR; TCRdb keeps only in-frame clonotypes and omits some of them. The data hold about 150,000 clones, with around 50% observed a single time. The rearrangement joins TRBV29-1 to TRBJ1-1, with a tentative D call TRBD1 (5 bases). Sequenced here: CD4+ T cells sorted from blood, sampled at week 0. The TCR sequence derives from a human donor with alopecia areata. The CDR3 sequence is CSVGRVLDTEAFF. In nucleotides, the CDR3 is TGCAGCGTTGGCAGGGTGTTGGACACTGAAGCTTTCTTT. The full variable domain, with the rest looked up from reference TRBV29-1 and TRBJ1-1, is SAVISQKPSRDICQRGTSLTIQCQVDSQVTMMFWYRQQPGQSLTLIATANQGSEATYESGFVIDKFPISRPNLTFSTLTVSNMSPEDSSIYLCSVGRVLDTEAFFGQGTRLTVV.